The 21 T cell receptor beta chains presented below share a single source sample, sequenced in a study of blood T cells in healthy people across ages. The authors ran a second PCR of about 6 to 11 cycles using a sample-barcoded 5' primer and a J-beta primer mix. A single record per CDR3 protein comes from TCRdb applying MiXCR to the 5' RACE reads. The data show approximately 800,000 distinct CDR3 sequences, with roughly 24% seen just once and roughly 3.1% held by the top ten. The same sample was also used in a study of T cells of mothers and their children.

Sequencing input: blood. These receptors originate from a boy younger than 18 in good health.

The CDR3 region is CASSEARRSGNEKLFF. CDR3 sequence (DNA): TGTGCCAGCAGTGAAGCGCGAAGGAGCGGTAATGAAAAACTGTTTTTT. V is TRBV2 and J is TRBJ1-4, with D uncertain. The V end lost 0 bases, the J end lost 4 bases, and 12 bases lay between the germline ends. The CDR3 has 16 amino acids. CDR1 and CDR2 (germline): SNHLY, FYNNEI.

The table lists this clonotype with a few counts. The CDR3 region has the DNA TGCGCCAGCAGGACGGGACAGGGTTATGGCTACACCTTC. Translating it yields CASRTGQGYGYTF. The rearrangement links TRBV5-1 to TRBJ1-2; 9 bases line up with TRBD1. The CDR3 runs to 13 residues. Looked up from germline, CDR1 is SGHRS and CDR2 is YFSETQ. The V and J ends lost 5 bases and 5 bases, in that order; junction bases with no gene match: 4.

This clonotype has more than one count but fewer than ten. The chain combines TRBV12-3 or TRBV12-4 with TRBJ1-1, with D tentatively TRBD1 (5 bases). V was clipped by 5 bases and J by 4 bases, with 11 bases between them. The length of the CDR3 is 13 residues. The CDR3 DNA sequence: TGTGCCAGCAGTACCCAGAGGGGCACTGAAGCTTTCTTT. Its translation: CASSTQRGTEAFF.

This clonotype has more than one count but fewer than ten. The rearrangement links TRBV29-1 to TRBJ2-1; D might be TRBD2 (5 bases). The J call is in doubt because the DNA end fits TRBJ2-5 better. CDR1 and CDR2 from the germline V gene are SQVTM and ANQGSEA. The CDR3 has 16 residues. The CDR3 DNA follows: TGCAGCGTTGAAGACGAACGACGGGAAGGGTGGGAGACCCAGTACTTC. Translated: CSVEDERREGWETQYF.

This clonotype has more than one count but fewer than ten. This chain joins TRBV5-1 and TRBJ2-7; 7 bases are a match to TRBD2. J lost 3 bases, V lost 4 bases, and 4 bases had no gene match. The CDR3 has 13 residues. The germline gives CDR1 SGHRS, CDR2 YFSETQ. The CDR3 coding sequence is TGCGCCAGCAGCCCTGCGGGGGTCTACGAGCAGTACTTC. This gives the protein CASSPAGVYEQYF.

This clonotype was picked up one time. V usage is TRBV5-1 and J usage is TRBJ2-3; D remains ambiguous. Germline V CDR1 and CDR2: SGHRS, YFSETQ. The CDR3 runs 17 residues. V dropped 0 bases and J dropped 4 bases, with 18 bases sitting between them. CDR3 bases: TGCGCCAGCAGCTTGGGCAGAGGACGCCAAGAGGCAGATACGCAGTATTTT. Encoded protein: CASSLGRGRQEADTQYF.

The V call is TRBV5-1, the J call TRBJ2-1; TRBD1 is a possible D gene (6 bases). With 5 bases removed from V and 3 bases from J, the gap between germline ends came to 12 bases. The CDR3 is made up of 14 amino acids. Looked up from germline, CDR1 is SGHRS and CDR2 is YFSETQ. CDR3 nucleotides: TGCGCCAGCAGTAGAGGGGGTGACTACAATGAGCAGTTCTTC. The encoded protein is CASSRGGDYNEQFF. Looking up the rest from reference TRBV5-1 and TRBJ2-1 gives the full variable domain: KAGVTQTPRYLIKTRGQQVTLSCSPISGHRSVSWYQQTPGQGLQFLFEYFSETQRNKGNFPGRFSGRQFSNSRSEMNVSTLELGDSALYLCASSRGGDYNEQFFGPGTRLTVL.

Worth noting for this clonotype: One base away lies a much larger clone, so this may be a sequencing read error. This chain uses TRBV12-3 or TRBV12-4 with TRBJ2-7; tentatively, D is TRBD2 (6 bases). The CDR3 sequence is 15 residues long. Trimming removed 5 bases at V and 6 bases at J, with 20 bases between. CDR3 DNA: TGTGCCAGCAGTGATGGGGGGATGACAGCATGCGAGCAGTACTTC. Translating it yields CASSDGGMTACEQYF.

This clonotype was recorded a few times. This chain links TRBV4-1 with TRBJ1-6; 7 bases line up with TRBD1. With V trimmed by 1 base and J by 6 bases, 3 bases remained unmatched. Germline assignment: CDR1 MGHRA and CDR2 YSYEKL. The CDR3 sequence is 15 residues long. The CDR3 spells CASSQARDSNSPLHF. The DNA of the CDR3 is TGCGCCAGCAGCCAAGCCAGGGACAGTAATTCACCCCTCCACTTT.

This clonotype was detected ten times or more. The CDR3: CASSQGTSGYEQYF. CDR3 nucleotides: TGTGCCAGCAGCCAGGGGACTAGCGGTTACGAGCAGTACTTC. The V gene is TRBV3-1, the J gene TRBJ2-7; 11 bases line up with TRBD2. From germline, CDR1 is LGHDT and CDR2 YNNKEL (reference sequence). The J segment lost 4 bases and the V segment lost 3 bases, leaving 2 bases of the junction unmatched. The CDR3 has 14 amino acids.

The V gene is TRBV12-3 or TRBV12-4, the J gene TRBJ2-7, with D hard to call. V shed 5 bases and J shed 2 bases, with 13 bases lying between them. The CDR3 runs to 14 residues. The CDR3 DNA reads TGTGCCAGCAGTCCGACAAGTCTTCCCTACGAGCAGTACTTC. Amino acid sequence: CASSPTSLPYEQYF.

A few counts support this clonotype. J is TRBJ1-4 and V is TRBV4-1, with no clear D. Germline V CDR1 and CDR2: MGHRA, YSYEKL. The ends were cut back, 1 base at V and 3 bases at J, with 9 bases in the middle. This CDR3 has 15 amino acids. The CDR3 protein is CASSQVQAPNEKLFF. CDR3 in DNA: TGCGCCAGCAGCCAAGTCCAGGCCCCTAATGAAAAACTGTTTTTT.

The V call is TRBV20-1, the J call TRBJ2-1; 9 nucleotides align to TRBD2. The length of the CDR3 is 17 residues. V lost 6 bases and J lost 3; bases outside the gene matches: 15. Germline CDR1 reads DFQATT; CDR2 reads SNEGSKA (reference sequence). CDR3 amino acids: CSAGGGAGGPRYNEQFF. The CDR3 DNA is TGCAGTGCAGGGGGAGGAGCGGGGGGTCCTCGCTACAATGAGCAGTTCTTC.

This clonotype was seen many times. The V and J genes are TRBV29-1 and TRBJ2-7; D gene uncertain. Germline-derived CDR1 and CDR2 are SQVTM and ANQGSEA. V was shortened by 5 bases and J by 2 bases, with 13 bases between the two germline ends. The CDR3 runs 13 residues. As DNA, the CDR3 is TGCAGCGTTATATTGACGGCTCCCTACGAGCAGTACTTC. Residues: CSVILTAPYEQYF.

This clonotype was counted only a few times. The chain is built from TRBV7-9 and TRBJ1-2; 7 bases are a match to TRBD1. Germline V CDR1 and CDR2: SEHNR, FQNEAQ (reference sequence). V dropped 1 base and J dropped 3; count of bases not matched to a gene: 5. The CDR3 loop spans 15 amino acids. For the CDR3, the DNA is TGTGCCAGCAGCTTAGAGGAGGACAGGCACTATGGCTACACCTTC. It translates to CASSLEEDRHYGYTF.

This clonotype was seen just once. The conserved final phenylalanine or tryptophan is absent from the CDR3, which likely points to a read error. The genes are TRBV4-2 and TRBJ1-4; D gene uncertain. The V gene's germline CDR1 is LGHNA and CDR2 YNFKEQ. The CDR3 sequence is 12 residues long. CDR3 in amino acids: CTSSPAGEKLFL. The CDR3 DNA follows: TGTACCAGCAGCCCCGCCGGGGAAAAACTGTTTTTA.

This clonotype was recorded a few times. As DNA, the CDR3 is TGTGCCAGTACCCCGGGTGGGAATAATGAAAAACTGTTTTTT. Its protein is CASTPGGNNEKLFF. The chain links TRBV28 to TRBJ1-4; D is undetermined. V gave up 9 bases and J gave up 4 bases, with 15 bases separating them. The length of the CDR3 is 14 residues. Per germline, CDR1 MDHEN and CDR2 SYDVKM.

In its sample, this clonotype was seen a few times. V is TRBV10-3 and J is TRBJ2-5; tentative D call: TRBD2 (6 bases). CDR1 and CDR2 (germline): ENHRY, SYGVKD. This CDR3 comprises 15 residues. Trimming stripped 4 bases from V and 2 bases from J, with 14 bases between. CDR3 sequence (DNA): TGTGCCATCAGTGTTCGCGGGGCCGATCAAGAGACCCAGTACTTC. Translated, it gives CAISVRGADQETQYF.

The sample holds a few counts of this clonotype. The chain combines TRBV6-5 with TRBJ2-3, with a weak D call TRBD1 (5 bases). Germline values: CDR1 MNHEY, CDR2 SVGAGI. V was cut by 5 bases and J by 4 bases, with 13 bases left in between. CDR3 length: 14 amino acids. This CDR3 is CASSRAQGPDTQYF. The CDR3 DNA reads TGTGCCAGCAGTCGGGCTCAGGGCCCAGATACGCAGTATTTT.

This clonotype has only a few counts. The V call is TRBV11-1, the J call TRBJ2-5; 11 nucleotides match TRBD2. This CDR3 is 17 amino acids long. The ends lost 2 bases at V and 1 base at J; junction bases unmatched: 6. Germline CDR1 is SGHAT and CDR2 is FQDESV (reference sequence). CDR3 nucleotide sequence: TGTGCCAGCAGCTTAACCCTAGCGGGGGGCCTCCAAGAGACCCAGTACTTC. It codes for CASSLTLAGGLQETQYF.

The chain couples TRBV19 to TRBJ1-2; D is ambiguous. The CDR3 is 16 amino acids. Germline-derived CDR1 and CDR2 are LNHDA and SQIVND (reference sequence). Trimming pared 6 bases from V and 7 bases from J, leaving 24 bases between. CDR3 protein: CASRRGSADLLFGYTF. For the CDR3, the DNA is TGTGCCAGTAGGCGTGGGTCTGCGGACTTACTATTTGGCTACACCTTC.